This TCR beta chain was identified during a study of CD8 T cells in Susac syndrome. CDR3 length equals 14 residues. Trimming pared 3 bases from V and 3 bases from J, leaving 11 bases between. From blood CD8+ and CD4+ T cells, the TCR beta chain was sequenced. The multiple sclerosis control group was made up of treatment-naive patients with stable or active relapsing-remitting disease. Negative magnetic isolation gave CD8+ and CD4+ cells; FACS enriched CD8+ TEMRA. RNA totalling roughly 0.5 to 1 ug underwent reverse transcription with random hexamers. An immunoSEQ multiplex PCR amplified TCR beta CDR3 over 54 Vbeta and 13 Jbeta. Using its own MiXCR run on the immunoSEQ multiplex PCR reads, TCRdb lists one record per CDR3 protein. The data hold approximately 200,000 distinct CDR3 sequences, with 85% to 95% observed a single time.

Source material: CD4+ T cells from PBMCs. The clonotype comes from a human donor with multiple sclerosis. The genes are TRBV12-3 or TRBV12-4 and TRBJ1-1; D ambiguous. CDR3 loop: CASSFARADTEAFF. The CDR3 nucleotides read TGTGCCAGCAGTTTTGCCCGTGCGGACACTGAAGCTTTCTTT.